This T cell receptor (beta chain) was retrieved from a study of neoadjuvant anti-PD-1 for oral cavity cancer (dated by TCRdb to the early 2020s). Regarding the complete study: Before undergoing curative-intent surgical resection, most patients got three to four biweekly nivolumab doses at 3 mg/kg. Patients with complete response, partial response or stable disease by RECIST 1.1 were defined as responders, whereas patients with progression were defined as non-responders. For patients who did not progress, a fourth nivolumab dose was given around day 43, followed by definitive surgical resection on days 50-56. The parent correlative cohort included around twelve patients, with an approximately 35% response rate.

The CDR3 measures 12 amino acids from cysteine to phenylalanine. Of the read, only the CDR3 DNA is kept; its 36 bases are in frame from base 1. From a lookup of the germline V gene (reference sequence), CDR1 and CDR2 are LNHDA and SQIVND. V lost 9 bases and J lost 7 bases, and the count of bases not matched to a germline gene is 8. Remarks on this clone: The antigen this receptor binds is unknown. Per-base qualities were not stored, and no clone one base away is much larger.

The study at large found these results: Higher pretreatment blood TCRbeta clonality and lower post-treatment tumor TCRbeta clonality were correlated with higher pretreatment blood Treg/Th17 ratios. After neoadjuvant nivolumab, non-responders showed significantly higher T cell clonality (Gini index) in PBMCs than responders did. Only a few patients per response group were included in the TCR analyses, and larger cohorts for validation were called for by the authors.

Read against the paper, the sample's time point label means: after neoadjuvant nivolumab, at surgical resection. None of the patients had received prior systemic or radiation treatment, and all were newly diagnosed with stage II-IVA oral cavity squamous cell carcinoma. Everyone in the cohort had locally advanced, HPV-negative oral cavity squamous cell carcinoma. Peripheral blood mononuclear cells were analyzed directly and were not maintained or expanded in culture. The samples were obtained from a longitudinal correlative study of a single-arm phase II trial testing neoadjuvant nivolumab in oral cavity squamous cell carcinoma. Genomic DNA-based TCRbeta sequencing was performed on subject-matched pre- and post-treatment PBMCs and tumors from three responders and three non-responders. Peripheral blood mononuclear cells were collected before nivolumab treatment and were collected again after treatment, at the time of surgery. The Maxwell RSC DNA from Cells kit was used to isolate genomic DNA from PBMCs.

PBMC libraries used mostly approximately 0.5 ug of input genomic DNA for deep sequencing, with six replicates per sample. The immunoSEQ hsTCRbeta kit was used to prepare TCRbeta libraries according to the manufacturer's instructions. The completed libraries were mixed into a single pool at 3 nM, then sequenced with an Illumina NovaSeq 6000 S4 flow cell. From the authors' description of their analysis: The immunoSEQ Analyzer was used for raw data preprocessing and quality control. The analysis was limited to productive rearrangements, and each clonotype was defined by a unique CDR3 amino acid sequence. Repertoire clonality was estimated as the Gini-Simpson index, computed with the R package tcR. Student's t test was used to compare Gini indices, while Pearson correlation assessed associations with tumor size change. This immuneACCESS table, as held by TCRdb, lists in-frame sequences with V and J called but not all clones. Of the missing ones, under half trace to an unresolved V gene in checked studies; the others have no known cause. V and J calls and clone size are as listed in that table; D and trimming were resolved from the DNA. The sample has 14,000 or so clones on record, 65% to 85% of them singletons. The top ten constitute 2% to 2.5% of the sample.

The TCR comes from a person between 40 and 85 years old with oral cavity squamous cell carcinoma. The chain is made from TRBV19 and TRBJ2-7, and TRBD1 aligns with 8 junction nucleotides. Source: PBMCs, taken after nivolumab (anti-PD-1) treatment. The CDR3 protein: CARTGAAGEQYF. At the DNA level, the sequence is TGTGCCAGGACAGGGGCCGCGGGGGAGCAGTACTTC.